The 18 T cell receptor beta chains below all came from one sample that was sequenced in a study of blood T cell repertoires in COVID-19. Data came from immunoSEQ multiplex PCR; TCRdb stores just in-frame clones and leaves some out. The table lists over 75,000 clones, more than 75% of them singletons, with under 30% in the top ten. The sequenced sample was peripheral blood. Receptor source: a human donor in a cohort sampled during active COVID-19.

The rearrangement joins TRBV27 to TRBJ2-3; TRBD2 is a possible D gene (6 bases). Trimming took 5 bases from V and 4 from J, leaving 13 bases between them. Germline V gives CDR1 MNHEY, CDR2 SMNVEV (reference sequence). The CDR3 runs to 14 residues. Here the CDR3 reads CASSPWEDSDTQYF. CDR3 in DNA: TGTGCCAGCAGTCCCTGGGAGGATTCAGATACGCAGTATTTT.

The gene calls are TRBV27 and TRBJ2-7; D is undetermined. V gave up 2 bases and J gave up 0 bases, with 14 bases separating them. Germline values: CDR1 MNHEY, CDR2 SMNVEV (reference sequence). The CDR3 has 16 amino acids. The CDR3 here is CASSLRGVGPSYEQYF. CDR3 DNA: TGTGCCAGCAGTTTACGAGGCGTTGGCCCCTCCTACGAGCAGTACTTC.

The V gene is TRBV11-2, the J gene TRBJ1-6; 9 nucleotides match TRBD1. CDR1 and CDR2 from the germline V gene are SGHAT and FQNNGV. V trimming: 5 bases; J trimming: 7 bases; junction bases outside the gene matches: 6. The CDR3 contains 15 residues. CDR3 sequence: CASSGRQGGNSPLHF. CDR3 DNA: TGTGCCAGCAGCGGCCGACAGGGGGGAAATTCACCCCTCCACTTT.

The chain uses TRBV28 and TRBJ2-1, with TRBD2 matching 7 bases. This CDR3 is 15 amino acids long. V lost 3 bases, J lost 5 bases, and 7 bases stayed unmatched. CDR1 and CDR2 from the germline V gene are MDHEN and SYDVKM. As DNA, the CDR3 is TGTGCCAGCAGTTTTGCGCTAGCGGATAACAATGAGCAGTTCTTC. It yields the protein CASSFALADNNEQFF.

V gene TRBV27 combines with J gene TRBJ1-2, with TRBD1 as a possible D gene (5 bases). Germline V gene lookup returns CDR1 MNHEY and CDR2 SMNVEV (reference sequence). The V gene lost 2 bases and the J gene lost 6 bases, with 13 bases spanning the gap. The CDR3 contains 14 residues. The chain's CDR3 is CASSLKGFGDGYTF. The DNA of the CDR3 is TGTGCCAGCAGTTTAAAGGGGTTCGGCGATGGCTACACCTTC.

The V gene is TRBV11-2, the J gene TRBJ1-3; D is undetermined. The V gene lost 1 base and the J gene lost 4 bases, with 11 bases spanning the gap. Germline CDR1 reads SGHAT; CDR2 reads FQNNGV. The length of the CDR3 is 15 residues. The CDR3 bases are TGTGCCAGCAGCTTAGTGGTCGAGCGGGGAAACACCATATATTTT. This encodes CASSLVVERGNTIYF. Looking up the rest from reference TRBV11-2 and TRBJ1-3 gives the full variable domain: EAGVAQSPRYKIIEKRQSVAFWCNPISGHATLYWYQQILGQGPKLLIQFQNNGVVDDSQLPKDRFSAERLKGVDSTLKIQPAKLEDSAVYLCASSLVVERGNTIYFGEGSWLTVV.

This chain links TRBV19 with TRBJ2-2; the match to TRBD1 covers 11 bases. Germline assignment: CDR1 LNHDA and CDR2 SQIVND (reference sequence). This CDR3 contains 14 residues. After removal of 7 bases from V and 5 bases from J, the junction contained 3 bases not matched to a gene. DNA for the CDR3: TGTGCCAGTATCGGGACAGGGGGAACCGGGGAGCTGTTTTTT. Encoded protein: CASIGTGGTGELFF.

The chain couples TRBV5-6 to TRBJ1-2, with D possibly matching TRBD1 (6 bases). The CDR3 consists of 13 residues. Germline values: CDR1 SGHDT, CDR2 YYEEEE. Trimming removed 2 bases at V and 6 bases at J, with 11 bases between. CDR3 region: CASSLQGIDGYTF. The CDR3 nucleotides read TGTGCCAGCAGCTTACAGGGTATAGATGGCTACACCTTC.

V is TRBV19 and J is TRBJ1-4, with 8 bases fitting TRBD1. This CDR3 region has 14 residues. Germline V gene data show CDR1 as LNHDA and CDR2 as SQIVND (reference sequence). V trimming: 6 bases; J trimming: 8 bases; junction bases outside the gene matches: 8. CDR3 DNA: TGTGCCAGTAGAAAACAGGGGGTACCAGAAAAACTGTTTTTT. Its translation: CASRKQGVPEKLFF.

This chain connects TRBV18 to TRBJ2-3, with TRBD2 identical over 8 bases. This CDR3 is built from 15 residues. J lost 6 bases, V lost 2 bases, and 7 bases had no gene match. CDR1 is KGHSH, CDR2 LQKENI, per germline. The CDR3 spells CASSPTRASGDTQYF. CDR3 nucleotides: TGTGCCAGCTCACCAACGCGGGCTAGCGGGGATACGCAGTATTTT.

The V call is TRBV5-4, the J call TRBJ2-2; TRBD1 agrees at 7 bases. The CDR3 covers 17 residues. The V and J ends lost 3 bases and 0 bases, in that order; junction bases with no gene match: 8. Germline CDR1 and CDR2: SGHNT and YYREEE (reference sequence). The CDR3 loop is CASSSPSGGSNTGELFF. The CDR3 region has the DNA TGTGCCAGCAGCTCTCCTTCAGGGGGTTCGAACACCGGGGAGCTGTTTTTT. Full variable domain (outside the CDR3, taken from reference TRBV5-4 and TRBJ2-2): ETGVTQSPTHLIKTRGQQVTLRCSSQSGHNTVSWYQQALGQGPQFIFQYYREEENGRGNFPPRFSGLQFPNYSSELNVNALELDDSALYLCASSSPSGGSNTGELFFGEGSRLTVL.

The CDR3 protein is CASSVDEGPYEQYF. The DNA for the CDR3 is TGTGCCAGCAGCGTAGATGAGGGCCCCTACGAGCAGTACTTC. The chain uses TRBV9 and TRBJ2-7; possibly TRBD2 for D (5 bases). CDR1 is SGDLS, CDR2 YYNGEE, per germline. The CDR3 spans 14 residues. V was cut by 0 bases and J by 2 bases, with 9 bases left in between.

The gene calls are TRBV4-3 and TRBJ1-5; no definite D call. CDR3 size: 15 residues. The ends were cut back, 2 bases at V and 0 bases at J, with 8 bases in the middle. CDR1 is LGHNA, CDR2 YSLEER, per germline. The CDR3 DNA sequence: TGCGCCAGCAGCCAATACATAAATAGCAATCAGCCCCAGCATTTT. Its translation: CASSQYINSNQPQHF.

This sequence joins TRBV30 and TRBJ1-1; D gene unclear. CDR3 size: 14 residues. V lost 2 bases and J lost 2, with 12 bases in between. Germline loops: CDR1 GTSNPN, CDR2 SVGIG (reference sequence). CDR3 sequence reads: CAWSIGFTNTEAFF. In nucleotides, the CDR3 is TGTGCCTGGAGTATTGGCTTTACCAACACTGAAGCTTTCTTT.

The chain joins TRBV28 to TRBJ2-2; no reliable D call. The CDR3 runs 14 residues. Germline values: CDR1 MDHEN, CDR2 SYDVKM. Trimming shortened V by 3 bases and J by 5 bases, and 10 bases separated the two germline ends. CDR3 amino acids: CASSFESRTGELFF. DNA of the CDR3: TGTGCCAGCAGTTTTGAATCTAGAACCGGGGAGCTGTTTTTT.

The V gene is TRBV3-1 (or the pseudogene TRBV3-2), the J gene TRBJ2-5, with TRBD1 matching 8 bases. This CDR3 region has 17 residues. Unmatched junction bases numbered 13, after V lost 1 base and J lost 6 bases. CDR1 and CDR2 (germline): LGHDT, YNNKEL (reference sequence). As DNA, the CDR3 is TGTGCCAGCAGCCAAGCAGCAGGGGGCGATTGGGGGAAGACCCAGTACTTC. Amino acid sequence: CASSQAAGGDWGKTQYF.

The J gene is TRBJ2-2, the V gene TRBV5-1; no clear D. The germline V gene encodes CDR1 SGHRS and CDR2 YFSETQ. The CDR3 runs 14 residues. Trimming left V 2 bases short and J 6 bases short, with 11 bases between. CDR3 protein: CASSFFLEAGELFF. The CDR3 bases are TGCGCCAGCAGCTTTTTCCTCGAGGCCGGGGAGCTGTTTTTT.

The gene calls are TRBV6-5 and TRBJ2-7, with a tentative D call TRBD2 (5 bases). This CDR3 region has 15 residues. Germline values: CDR1 MNHEY, CDR2 SVGAGI. V dropped 2 bases and J dropped 0 bases, with 11 bases sitting between them. As DNA, the CDR3 is TGTGCCAGCAGTTACAGCGGCTCCCTCTCCTACGAGCAGTACTTC. Translation gives CASSYSGSLSYEQYF.